The 26 T cell receptor beta chains below come from one sample, sequenced in a study of blood T cells in healthy people across ages. A sample-barcoded 5' primer and a J-beta primer mix were used in a second PCR of roughly 7 to 12 cycles. TCRdb reprocessed the 5' RACE reads with MiXCR, giving one entry per CDR3 protein. The data hold roughly 1,800,000 distinct CDR3 sequences, with around half observed a single time. The sequenced sample was blood. The receptors shown here come from a woman aged 40 to 55 in good health.

V is TRBV4-2 and J is TRBJ2-5; D gene uncertain. Germline loops: CDR1 LGHNA, CDR2 YNFKEQ. The CDR3 is made up of 13 amino acids. V was cut by 3 bases and J by 4 bases, with 9 bases left in between. DNA of the CDR3: TGTGCCAGCAGCCAGTCAGGCCGAGAGACCCAGTACTTC. It specifies CASSQSGRETQYF.

This clonotype was detected a few times. V and J are TRBV7-9 and TRBJ2-3; 10 nucleotides match TRBD1. The CDR3 is made up of 16 amino acids. With 6 bases clipped from V and 4 bases from J, the junction kept 10 bases outside the gene matches. Germline assignment: CDR1 SEHNR and CDR2 FQNEAQ (reference sequence). CDR3 loop: CASSLMGQGFADTQYF. Here the CDR3 DNA reads TGTGCCAGCAGTCTTATGGGACAGGGGTTCGCAGATACGCAGTATTTT.

The V and J genes are TRBV15 and TRBJ2-1; D uncertain. This CDR3 region has 12 residues. Looked up from germline, CDR1 is LNHNV and CDR2 is YYDKDF (reference sequence). V gave up 3 bases and J gave up 9 bases, with 9 bases separating them. The CDR3 coding sequence is TGTGCCACCAGCAGGGGATGGGGTGAGCAGTTCTTC. It yields the protein CATSRGWGEQFF.

V gene TRBV20-1 combines with J gene TRBJ1-2, with D possibly TRBD1 on 5 matching bases. CDR3 length: 16 residues. Trimming took 3 bases from V and 3 from J, leaving 20 bases between them. Per the germline V gene, CDR1 is DFQATT and CDR2 is SNEGSKA (reference sequence). The CDR3 sequence is CSASQRLGRDYYGYTF. In DNA form, the CDR3 reads TGCAGTGCTAGCCAGCGGTTGGGCAGGGACTACTATGGCTACACCTTC.

The chain combines TRBV20-1 with TRBJ2-4; 7 bases line up with TRBD1. The J call may be wrong; the DNA end is better matched by TRBJ2-7. This CDR3 has 15 residues. Germline V gives CDR1 DFQATT, CDR2 SNEGSKA (reference sequence). The DNA of the CDR3 is TGCAGTGGAACGAAGTACAGGGGCCCCTCCTACGAGCAGTACTTC. Translating it yields CSGTKYRGPSYEQYF.

This clonotype was counted a few times. The rearrangement links TRBV29-1 to TRBJ1-2; D is uncertain. This CDR3 is built from 12 residues. Germline V gene sequence: CDR1 SQVTM, CDR2 ANQGSEA. The germline V and J ends were trimmed by 3 bases and 4 bases, with 9 bases remaining between them. In DNA, the CDR3 is TGCAGCGTTGACGACGGACCCTATGGCTACACCTTC. Its translation is CSVDDGPYGYTF. The variable domain in full, completed from reference TRBV29-1 and TRBJ1-2, reads SAVISQKPSRDICQRGTSLTIQCQVDSQVTMMFWYRQQPGQSLTLIATANQGSEATYESGFVIDKFPISRPNLTFSTLTVSNMSPEDSSIYLCSVDDGPYGYTFGSGTRLTVV.

The chain employs TRBV28 and TRBJ2-7, with TRBD2 matching over 11 bases. The CDR3 totals 14 residues. Per the germline V gene, CDR1 is MDHEN and CDR2 is SYDVKM. V gave up 5 bases and J gave up 3 bases; unmatched junction bases: 3. This CDR3 is CASSIAGGVYEQYF. CDR3 sequence (DNA): TGTGCCAGCAGTATAGCGGGGGGGGTCTACGAGCAGTACTTC.

The chain uses TRBV2 and TRBJ2-5; TRBD2 aligns across 10 bases. In germline, CDR1 is SNHLY, CDR2 FYNNEI. V gave up 6 bases and J gave up 5 bases; unmatched junction bases: 9. This CDR3 has 15 amino acids. The CDR3 sequence: CASRPLSSGGETQYF. DNA of the CDR3: TGTGCCAGCAGGCCTCTGTCTAGCGGGGGTGAGACCCAGTACTTC.

A few counts support this clonotype. The chain couples TRBV7-9 to TRBJ2-5, with D tentatively TRBD2 (5 bases). The CDR3 contains 13 residues. V was pared by 1 base and J by 11 bases, with 14 bases between. From germline, CDR1 is SEHNR and CDR2 FQNEAQ (reference sequence). The CDR3, as DNA: TGTGCCAGCAGCTTAGAGGTACCCGGGGAGCAGTACTTC. It is translated as CASSLEVPGEQYF.

The genes are TRBV7-8 and TRBJ2-3, with TRBD1 identical over 9 bases. The germline gives CDR1 SGHVS, CDR2 FQNEAQ. The CDR3 has 17 amino acids. V was clipped by 6 bases and J by 4 bases; unmatched bases: 14. This CDR3 reads CASRGSRQGGAADTQYF. CDR3 nucleotide sequence: TGTGCCAGCAGGGGCTCTCGACAGGGGGGTGCGGCAGATACGCAGTATTTT.

To note about this clonotype: The CDR3 carries no conserved terminal phenylalanine or tryptophan, so it likely arises from a read error. The CDR3 region is CASSLIAPSLDNEQFL. DNA for the CDR3: TGTGCCAGCAGTTTAATTGCGCCTAGCCTTGACAATGAGCAGTTCTTA. J is TRBJ2-1 and V is TRBV27; D might be TRBD2 (5 bases). The V and J ends lost 2 bases and 5 bases respectively, with 16 bases between them. This CDR3 has 16 residues. Looked up from germline, CDR1 is MNHEY and CDR2 is SMNVEV (reference sequence).

The chain is built from TRBV12-3 or TRBV12-4 and TRBJ2-7; D remains ambiguous. V was shortened by 7 bases and J by 6 bases, with 16 bases between the two germline ends. This CDR3 has 13 residues. The CDR3 sequence: CASTLSWFSEQYF. In DNA form, the CDR3 reads TGTGCCAGCACCCTCTCTTGGTTTTCCGAGCAGTACTTC.

The V gene is TRBV24-1, the J gene TRBJ2-1, with D possibly TRBD1 on 6 matching bases. In germline, CDR1 is KGHDR, CDR2 SFDVKD. V lost 5 bases and J lost 10, with 11 bases in between. The CDR3 loop spans 12 amino acids. The CDR3 is CATSVGGREQFF. In DNA, the CDR3 is TGTGCCACCAGTGTTGGGGGCAGGGAGCAGTTCTTC.

As DNA, the CDR3 is TGTGCCAGCAGTTATAACAGGGGGCCAAACTACGAGCAGTACTTC. Encoded protein: CASSYNRGPNYEQYF. V gene TRBV6-2 or TRBV6-3 combines with J gene TRBJ2-4; the match to TRBD1 covers 9 bases. TRBJ2-7 explains the end of the DNA better; the J call may be wrong. The CDR3 is 15 residues long. Germline CDR1 reads MNHEY; CDR2 reads SVGEGT.

V is TRBV6-5 and J is TRBJ2-1; tentative D call: TRBD1 (5 bases). The CDR3 is made up of 14 amino acids. V gave up 5 bases and J gave up 7 bases, with 15 bases separating them. Germline values: CDR1 MNHEY, CDR2 SVGAGI. CDR3 sequence reads: CASSLLYQGNEQFF. In DNA form, the CDR3 reads TGTGCCAGCAGTCTCCTCTACCAGGGTAATGAGCAGTTCTTC.

V is TRBV25-1 and J is TRBJ1-2; no reliable D call. The CDR3 runs to 13 residues. Per the germline V gene, CDR1 is MGHDK and CDR2 is SYGVNS. V lost 2 bases, J lost 10 bases, and 14 bases lay in between. DNA for the CDR3: TGTGCCAGCAGTGAAGAGGTGAAGGGTTACTACACCTTC. Encoded protein: CASSEEVKGYYTF.

The gene calls are TRBV29-1 and TRBJ1-5; 8 bases map to TRBD1. J lost 6 bases, V lost 6 bases, and 7 bases had no gene match. CDR1 and CDR2 (germline): SQVTM, ANQGSEA. The CDR3 runs to 13 residues. The CDR3 spells CSVQGVSGQPQHF. Here the CDR3 DNA reads TGCAGCGTACAGGGGGTCTCGGGTCAGCCCCAGCATTTT. The variable domain in full, completed from reference TRBV29-1 and TRBJ1-5, reads SAVISQKPSRDICQRGTSLTIQCQVDSQVTMMFWYRQQPGQSLTLIATANQGSEATYESGFVIDKFPISRPNLTFSTLTVSNMSPEDSSIYLCSVQGVSGQPQHFGDGTRLSIL.

V is TRBV21-1 and J is TRBJ2-1; TRBD2 reflects the table's D call only, with no check against the DNA. TRBV21-1 is listed as a pseudogene. The CDR3 is made up of 19 amino acids. This chain's CDR3 is CASSISPGGGASSYNEQFF. The CDR3 bases are TGTGCCAGCAGCATATCGCCGGGCGGGGGGGCGAGCTCCTACAATGAGCAGTTCTTC.

This chain joins TRBV20-1 and TRBJ1-2; D remains unclear. Trimming took 0 bases from V and 4 from J, leaving 12 bases between them. Germline V gene data show CDR1 as DFQATT and CDR2 as SNEGSKA (reference sequence). The CDR3 length is 14 residues. The CDR3 DNA follows: TGCAGTGCTAGAGATCCCGCGGGGATCTATGGCTACACCTTC. Translating it yields CSARDPAGIYGYTF.

In its sample, this clonotype was seen many times. The chain recombines TRBV3-1 with TRBJ2-5, with D uncertain. The CDR3 is made up of 12 amino acids. Between the trimmed V and J ends, which lost 5 bases and 1 base, there was a span of 5 bases. CDR1 LGHDT and CDR2 YNNKEL come from the germline V gene (reference sequence). The CDR3 DNA follows: TGTGCCAGCAGCAGGACCCAAGAGACCCAGTACTTC. It translates to CASSRTQETQYF.

A few counts support this clonotype. The rearrangement joins TRBV20-1 to TRBJ2-3, with 10 bases aligning to TRBD2. This CDR3 has 18 residues. Per germline, CDR1 DFQATT and CDR2 SNEGSKA (reference sequence). With 6 bases clipped from V and 3 bases from J, the junction kept 18 bases outside the gene matches. The CDR3 coding sequence is TGCAGTGCCCACTCGCCAGCGGGGGGGAGGGCCCGGACAGATACGCAGTATTTT. The encoded protein is CSAHSPAGGRARTDTQYF.

This clonotype was counted many times. The chain recombines TRBV12-3 or TRBV12-4 with TRBJ2-5; D might be TRBD2 (6 bases). With 6 bases removed from V and 5 bases from J, the gap between germline ends came to 13 bases. This CDR3 has 13 amino acids. The CDR3 region is CASRPTGRETQYF. The CDR3 region has the DNA TGTGCCAGCAGACCGACGGGGAGGGAGACCCAGTACTTC.

Ten or more counts support this clonotype. This chain links TRBV12-3 or TRBV12-4 with TRBJ2-4; 10 nucleotides line up with TRBD1. The CDR3 is made up of 15 amino acids. With V trimmed by 5 bases and J by 3 bases, 4 bases remained unmatched. CDR3 region: CASSPGQGGKNIQYF. The CDR3 DNA is TGTGCCAGCAGTCCTGGACAGGGGGGCAAAAACATTCAGTACTTC.

V gene TRBV3-1 combines with J gene TRBJ2-1; D not certain. The CDR3 sequence is 17 residues long. From germline, CDR1 is LGHDT and CDR2 YNNKEL (reference sequence). V was trimmed by 0 bases and J by 4 bases, leaving 16 bases between them. This CDR3 is CASSQDLKLHDYNEQFF. The CDR3 DNA follows: TGTGCCAGCAGCCAAGATCTCAAACTACACGATTACAATGAGCAGTTCTTC.

V and J are TRBV6-6 and TRBJ2-5; D perhaps matches TRBD2 (6 bases). Germline V gene lookup returns CDR1 MNHNY and CDR2 SVGAGI (reference sequence). This CDR3 is 16 amino acids long. Trimming took 2 bases from V and 5 from J, leaving 18 bases between them. CDR3 residues: CASSYGRGSITETQYF. The CDR3 region has the DNA TGTGCCAGCAGTTACGGACGGGGGAGTATCACGGAGACCCAGTACTTC.

The chain combines TRBV20-1 with TRBJ1-4; 7 positions match TRBD1. CDR3 length: 14 residues. CDR1 is DFQATT and CDR2 is SNEGSKA in the germline V gene (reference sequence). The junction had 7 bases not matched to a gene; V was cut back by 4 bases and J by 5 bases. CDR3 nucleotides: TGCAGTGCTATCCCAGGGGGGAGGAATGAAAAACTGTTTTTT. Translating it yields CSAIPGGRNEKLFF.